The sequence of this T cell receptor (beta chain) was determined in a study of CD8 T cells in Susac syndrome. Per germline, CDR1 SNHLY and CDR2 FYNNEI. V was pared by 6 bases and J by 6 bases, with 18 bases of the junction left unmatched. This CDR3 is built from 17 residues. cDNA came from about 0.5 to 1 ug RNA primed by random hexamers. Across 54 Vbeta and 13 Jbeta, TCR beta CDR3 was amplified with immunoSEQ multiplex PCR. Using its own MiXCR run on the immunoSEQ multiplex PCR reads, TCRdb lists one record per CDR3 protein. The repertoire holds about 180,000 distinct CDR3 sequences, with about 96% as singletons.

Material: CD4+ T cells from PBMCs. The rearrangement uses TRBV2 and TRBJ2-3; 7 nucleotides agree with TRBD2. The sequence came from a human donor with Susac syndrome. The DNA of the CDR3 is TGTGCCAGCAGCGCGATCGGACTAGTAAGAGGGGCCGATACGCAGTATTTT. This gives the protein CASSAIGLVRGADTQYF. The complete variable domain, with remaining parts taken from reference TRBV2 and TRBJ2-3, reads EPEVTQTPSHQVTQMGQEVILRCVPISNHLYFYWYRQILGQKVEFLVSFYNNEISEKSEIFDDQFSVERPDGSNFTLKIRSTKLEDSAMYFCASSAIGLVRGADTQYFGPGTRLTVL.